The 29 T cell receptor beta chains in this list originate from one sample, sequenced in a study of cytomegalovirus exposure and HLA in healthy donors. Amplification used 60 Vbeta primers and 13 Jbeta primers. TCRdb's copy holds only in-frame clones and misses some; the assay was immunoSEQ multiplex PCR. Among 100,000 to 150,000 clones listed, around 81% were seen once. Input material: PBMCs. All receptors come from a man between 18 and 29 years old in good health and CMV-seronegative.

This CDR3 is CASREGQGKWFF. The CDR3 DNA reads TGTGCCAGTAGAGAGGGCCAAGGGAAGTGGTTCTTC. This rearrangement joins TRBV19 to TRBJ2-1; possible D gene TRBD2, 5 bases. Trimming shortened V by 6 bases and J by 15 bases, and 18 bases separated the two germline ends. This CDR3 is 12 amino acids long. Germline assignment: CDR1 LNHDA and CDR2 SQIVND (reference sequence).

The chain is built from TRBV19 and TRBJ2-3; 9 positions agree with TRBD2. The germline V gene has CDR1 LNHDA and CDR2 SQIVND (reference sequence). This CDR3 comprises 14 residues. Losses at the gene ends were 6 bases for V and 6 bases for J; bases not matched to a gene: 7. The CDR3 DNA sequence: TGTGCCAGTAGGATGCGGGGGGGCGTTGATACGCAGTATTTT. Protein sequence: CASRMRGGVDTQYF.

The chain recombines TRBV19 with TRBJ1-2, with D perhaps matching TRBD1 (6 bases). This CDR3 contains 14 residues. Germline V gene data show CDR1 as LNHDA and CDR2 as SQIVND (reference sequence). With 3 bases removed from V and 4 bases from J, the gap between germline ends came to 12 bases. The CDR3 sequence is CASSILARGYGYTF. The CDR3 bases are TGTGCCAGTAGTATCTTGGCCAGGGGCTATGGCTACACCTTC.

This chain joins TRBV6-1 and TRBJ2-5; D is perhaps TRBD2 (7 bases). The CDR3 loop spans 17 amino acids. Deletions cut 1 base from V and 2 bases from J, with 17 bases between. The V gene's germline CDR1 is MNHNS and CDR2 SASEGT. The CDR3 DNA reads as TGTGCCAGCAGTGAAGTAATGGGGGGGCGCGGACAAGAGACCCAGTACTTC. Translating it yields CASSEVMGGRGQETQYF.

This chain links TRBV15 with TRBJ1-3; D is perhaps TRBD1 (5 bases). The V end was cut by 1 base, the J end by 0 bases, with 13 bases between. The germline V gene has CDR1 LNHNV and CDR2 YYDKDF (reference sequence). The length of the CDR3 is 17 residues. CDR3 sequence reads: CATSRARQIRSGNTIYF. CDR3 nucleotide sequence: TGTGCCACCAGCAGAGCCAGACAGATCCGCTCTGGAAACACCATATATTTT.

This chain connects TRBV5-4 to TRBJ1-5; possible D gene TRBD1, 6 bases. Germline-derived CDR1 and CDR2 are SGHNT and YYREEE (reference sequence). CDR3 length equals 14 residues. Trimming shortened V by 2 bases and J by 2 bases, and 8 bases separated the two germline ends. Here the CDR3 reads CASSFAGGNQPQHF. As DNA, the CDR3 is TGTGCCAGCAGCTTTGCAGGGGGCAATCAGCCCCAGCATTTT.

V is TRBV30 and J is TRBJ1-2, with 9 bases fitting TRBD1. V dropped 3 bases and J dropped 8; count of bases not matched to a gene: 10. Germline V gene lookup returns CDR1 GTSNPN and CDR2 SVGIG (reference sequence). The CDR3 length is 14 residues. The CDR3 loop reads CAWSPGTGKGGYTF. The DNA for the CDR3 is TGTGCCTGGAGCCCAGGGACAGGGAAAGGGGGCTACACCTTC.

This chain connects TRBV14 to TRBJ2-3, with TRBD2 as a possible D gene (5 bases). V gave up 0 bases and J gave up 2 bases, with 12 bases separating them. CDR3 length equals 16 residues. CDR1 SGHDN and CDR2 FVKESK come from the germline V gene. The CDR3 protein is CASSQDRRFDTDTQYF. The CDR3 region has the DNA TGTGCCAGCAGCCAAGATAGGAGGTTCGACACAGATACGCAGTATTTT.

The chain uses TRBV30 and TRBJ1-2; TRBD1 might be the D (5 bases). The CDR3 is 11 residues long. CDR1 GTSNPN and CDR2 SVGIG come from the germline V gene (reference sequence). Trimming pared 8 bases from V and 2 bases from J, leaving 9 bases between. The CDR3 spells CAGGGNYGYTF. CDR3 in DNA: TGTGCCGGGGGGGGAAACTATGGCTACACCTTC.

This chain connects TRBV30 to TRBJ1-5, with D hard to call. CDR3 length equals 18 residues. The V and J ends lost 2 bases and 6 bases respectively, with 26 bases between them. Per the germline V gene, CDR1 is GTSNPN and CDR2 is SVGIG (reference sequence). The CDR3 is CAWSTIQSAQRTRQPQHF. The DNA for the CDR3 is TGTGCCTGGAGTACCATACAGTCTGCCCAGCGGACGCGTCAGCCCCAGCATTTT. Using reference TRBV30 and TRBJ1-5 for the parts outside the CDR3, the full variable domain is SQTIHQWPATLVQPVGSPLSLECTVEGTSNPNLYWYRQAAGRGLQLLFYSVGIGQISSEVPQNLSASRPQDRQFILSSKKLLLSDSGFYLCAWSTIQSAQRTRQPQHFGDGTRLSIL.

The J gene is TRBJ2-7, the V gene TRBV7-7, with 9 bases identical to TRBD1. Germline CDR1 reads SSHAT; CDR2 reads FNYEAQ (reference sequence). The CDR3 spans 15 residues. Trimming cost V 5 bases and J 4 bases; bases outside gene matches: 9. The CDR3 coding sequence is TGTGCCAGCAGCCTAGGACAGGGGACCCTATACGAGCAGTACTTC. This translates into CASSLGQGTLYEQYF.

This clone came up a few times. This chain joins TRBV28 and TRBJ2-7, with 10 bases identical to TRBD2. The CDR3 is made up of 16 amino acids. J lost 0 bases, V lost 5 bases, and 7 bases had no gene match. Germline V gives CDR1 MDHEN, CDR2 SYDVKM. CDR3 region: CASSPIAGGRSYEQYF. CDR3 coding DNA: TGTGCCAGCAGTCCCATAGCGGGGGGCCGCTCCTACGAGCAGTACTTC.

The chain couples TRBV9 to TRBJ1-1; 10 bases agree with TRBD1. The CDR3 runs to 14 residues. V trimming: 2 bases; J trimming: 7 bases; junction bases outside the gene matches: 5. The germline V gene encodes CDR1 SGDLS and CDR2 YYNGEE. The DNA of the CDR3 is TGTGCCAGCAGCGTGGGGACAGGGGCGAATGAAGCTTTCTTT. Translated, it gives CASSVGTGANEAFF.

The chain links TRBV7-2 to TRBJ1-1; D gene ambiguous. The V and J ends lost 1 base and 11 bases respectively, with 14 bases between them. Germline V lookup: CDR1 SGHTA, CDR2 FQGNSA. CDR3 length: 13 amino acids. The CDR3 coding sequence is TGTGCCAGCAGCTTAGAAACTGCGAGGAGGGCTTTCTTT. Translation gives CASSLETARRAFF.

The gene calls are TRBV27 and TRBJ2-5; 9 positions agree with TRBD2. Germline V gene data show CDR1 as MNHEY and CDR2 as SMNVEV (reference sequence). V was clipped by 3 bases and J by 3 bases; unmatched bases: 5. The CDR3 is 15 residues long. The CDR3 DNA follows: TGTGCCAGCAGTTTGTGGGCGGGGGGGAAAGAGACCCAGTACTTC. Translation: CASSLWAGGKETQYF.

This chain joins TRBV19 and TRBJ2-7; D is perhaps TRBD1 (5 bases). Looked up from germline, CDR1 is LNHDA and CDR2 is SQIVND (reference sequence). This CDR3 is built from 11 residues. V was clipped by 5 bases and J by 5 bases, with 7 bases between them. The CDR3 spells CASSFRDEQYF. For the CDR3, the DNA is TGTGCCAGTAGTTTCAGGGACGAGCAGTACTTC.

The chain carries TRBV7-9 and TRBJ1-2, with a possible D match to TRBD1 (5 bases). There are 14 residues in the CDR3. V was clipped by 5 bases and J by 1 base, with 11 bases between them. Germline V gene lookup returns CDR1 SEHNR and CDR2 FQNEAQ (reference sequence). The chain's CDR3 is CASSHGQGNYGYTF. The CDR3 bases are TGTGCCAGCAGCCACGGGCAGGGTAACTATGGCTACACCTTC. The full variable domain, in which reference TRBV7-9 and TRBJ1-2 provide the parts outside the CDR3, is DTGVSQNPRHKITKRGQNVTFRCDPISEHNRLYWYRQTLGQGPEFLTYFQNEAQLEKSRLLSDRFSAERPKGSFSTLEIQRTEQGDSAMYLCASSHGQGNYGYTFGSGTRLTVV.

The V call is TRBV10-3, the J call TRBJ1-4, with 8 bases matching TRBD1. This CDR3 is built from 15 residues. The germline gives CDR1 ENHRY, CDR2 SYGVKD. V lost 1 base, J lost 7 bases, and 5 bases stayed unmatched. The CDR3 spells CAISEWQGASEKLFF. CDR3 in DNA: TGTGCCATCAGTGAGTGGCAGGGGGCGAGTGAAAAACTGTTTTTT.

The V and J genes are TRBV4-3 and TRBJ2-5; 9 bases are a match to TRBD1. Per the germline V gene, CDR1 is LGHNA and CDR2 is YSLEER. The CDR3 is made up of 15 amino acids. V lost 5 bases to trimming and J lost 3 bases; unmatched junction nucleotides: 7. The CDR3, as DNA: TGCGCCAGCAGCTCCCGAGGGACAGGGAAAGAGACCCAGTACTTC. The encoded protein is CASSSRGTGKETQYF.

The V and J genes are TRBV15 and TRBJ1-2, with D hard to call. V lost 0 bases and J 10 bases, leaving 15 bases between the germline ends. The CDR3 consists of 14 residues. Germline CDR1 LNHNV, CDR2 YYDKDF (reference sequence). CDR3 protein: CATSRDRRAGDYTF. CDR3 coding DNA: TGTGCCACCAGCAGAGATAGAAGGGCGGGTGACTACACCTTC.

J is TRBJ1-2 and V is TRBV29-1; 8 bases agree with TRBD1. The J segment lost 8 bases and the V segment lost 6 bases, leaving 8 bases of the junction unmatched. The length of the CDR3 is 12 residues. Germline V gene sequence: CDR1 SQVTM, CDR2 ANQGSEA. The CDR3: CSVSGQGIGYTF. Here the CDR3 DNA reads TGCAGCGTATCCGGACAGGGTATAGGCTACACCTTC.

This clone was found a few times. The chain links TRBV7-9 to TRBJ2-5; 7 bases match TRBD2. V lost 7 bases and J lost 3; bases outside the gene matches: 20. The CDR3 spans 18 residues. CDR1 is SEHNR and CDR2 is FQNEAQ in the germline V gene (reference sequence). The CDR3 region is CASTIYGNGRAEKETQYF. CDR3 in DNA: TGTGCCAGCACTATATATGGGAATGGGAGGGCTGAAAAAGAGACCCAGTACTTC.

The chain combines TRBV30 with TRBJ2-7; TRBD1 matches 7 bases. This CDR3 has 13 amino acids. Germline V CDR1 and CDR2: GTSNPN, SVGIG (reference sequence). After removal of 1 base from V and 3 bases from J, the junction contained 3 bases not matched to a gene. This CDR3 reads CAWSGQGYYEQYF. The DNA of the CDR3 is TGTGCCTGGAGTGGACAGGGATACTACGAGCAGTACTTC.

This chain connects TRBV14 to TRBJ2-7; the match to TRBD1 covers 7 bases. With 1 base clipped from V and 6 bases from J, the junction kept 3 bases outside the gene matches. Germline lookup yields CDR1 SGHDN and CDR2 FVKESK. CDR3 length: 13 residues. The CDR3 DNA sequence: TGTGCCAGCAGCCAAGTCCCAGGGGGCGAGCAGTACTTC. Translated: CASSQVPGGEQYF. The variable domain in full, completed from reference TRBV14 and TRBJ2-7, reads EAGVTQFPSHSVIEKGQTVTLRCDPISGHDNLYWYRRVMGKEIKFLLHFVKESKQDESGMPNNRFLAERTGGTYSTLKVQPAELEDSGVYFCASSQVPGGEQYFGPGTRLTVT.

J is TRBJ1-2 and V is TRBV13; D unresolved. The CDR3 consists of 12 residues. V was pared by 7 bases and J by 5 bases, with 11 bases between. CDR1 is PRHDT, CDR2 FYEKMQ, per germline (reference sequence). The CDR3 protein is CASTSGPYGYTF. DNA for the CDR3: TGTGCCAGCACCTCTGGCCCGTATGGCTACACCTTC.

The V and J genes are TRBV5-4 and TRBJ2-2; 8 bases match TRBD1. Germline V gives CDR1 SGHNT, CDR2 YYREEE (reference sequence). The CDR3 contains 17 residues. V shed 0 bases, J shed 1 base, and the junction held 5 bases outside the gene matches. CDR3 in DNA: TGTGCCAGCAGCTTGGCTCCGGGACAGGTGAACACCGGGGAGCTGTTTTTT. This sequence encodes CASSLAPGQVNTGELFF.

The chain has TRBV9 and TRBJ2-7; 8 positions match TRBD2. This CDR3 has 15 residues. Trimming at V came to 1 base and at J to 1 base, leaving 4 bases not matched to a gene. The germline V gene has CDR1 SGDLS and CDR2 YYNGEE. DNA for the CDR3: TGTGCCAGCAGCGTAACGAGCGGGGGATCCTACGAGCAGTACTTC. Protein: CASSVTSGGSYEQYF. Looking up the rest from reference TRBV9 and TRBJ2-7 gives the full variable domain: DSGVTQTPKHLITATGQRVTLRCSPRSGDLSVYWYQQSLDQGLQFLIQYYNGEERAKGNILERFSAQQFPDLHSELNLSSLELGDSALYFCASSVTSGGSYEQYFGPGTRLTVT.

The rearrangement joins TRBV4-1 to TRBJ1-6, with 8 bases fitting TRBD1. This CDR3 contains 14 residues. Germline V gene data show CDR1 as MGHRA and CDR2 as YSYEKL. Trimming took 4 bases from V and 7 from J; bases not matched to a gene: 3. CDR3 coding DNA: TGCGCCAGCAGCCTACGACAGGGGAATTCACCCCTCCACTTT. The encoded protein is CASSLRQGNSPLHF.

The rearrangement uses TRBV5-1 and TRBJ2-3; the match to TRBD2 covers 10 bases. After removal of 5 bases from V and 4 bases from J, the junction contained 4 bases not matched to a gene. This CDR3 spans 14 amino acids. Germline V gene lookup returns CDR1 SGHRS and CDR2 YFSETQ. The CDR3 protein is CASRPGLAADTQYF. The DNA of the CDR3 is TGCGCCAGCAGACCTGGACTAGCGGCAGATACGCAGTATTTT.